The 5 T cell receptor beta chains presented below share a single source sample, sequenced in a study of radiotherapy plus CTLA-4 blockade in lung cancer. Some clones are missing from TCRdb's copy, which holds only in-frame ones; the method was immunoSEQ multiplex PCR. The repertoire has around 80,000 clones, under 85% of them found once; the top ten carry approximately 0.73%. The sequences come from peripheral blood, collected from a patient treated with radiotherapy plus ipilimumab. These TCRs come from a human donor with non-small cell lung cancer who had stable disease on radiotherapy plus ipilimumab.

The chain joins TRBV5-1 to TRBJ2-2, with 11 bases matching TRBD2. This CDR3 region has 15 residues. CDR1 and CDR2 (germline): SGHRS, YFSETQ. After removal of 4 bases from V and 6 bases from J, the junction contained 5 bases not matched to a gene. The CDR3 DNA follows: TGCGCCAGCAGCCTGACTAGCGGGGCTGCCGGGGAGCTGTTTTTT. This sequence encodes CASSLTSGAAGELFF.

This chain uses TRBV18 with TRBJ2-5; no definite D call. V was pared by 3 bases and J by 1 base, with 12 bases between. The CDR3 has 15 residues. Germline assignment: CDR1 KGHSH and CDR2 LQKENI. As DNA, the CDR3 is TGTGCCAGCTCACCGGATCAAACAGCCCAAGAGACCCAGTACTTC. Residues: CASSPDQTAQETQYF. Full variable domain (missing parts from reference TRBV18 and TRBJ2-5): NAGVMQNPRHLVRRRGQEARLRCSPMKGHSHVYWYRQLPEEGLKFMVYLQKENIIDESGMPKERFSAEFPKEGPSILRIQQVVRGDSAAYFCASSPDQTAQETQYFGPGTRLLVL.

The V and J genes are TRBV11-2 and TRBJ1-2; D uncertain. The V end was cut by 3 bases, the J end by 5 bases, with 13 bases between. Germline values: CDR1 SGHAT, CDR2 FQNNGV. The CDR3 runs 14 residues. CDR3 residues: CASSLGRKGYGYTF. The DNA of the CDR3 is TGTGCCAGCAGCTTGGGGAGGAAAGGTTATGGCTACACCTTC.

The V gene is TRBV18, the J gene TRBJ1-5; 7 bases are shared with TRBD1. Trimming removed 4 bases from V and 6 bases from J; junction bases left unmatched: 9. This CDR3 is 15 amino acids long. Germline V CDR1 and CDR2: KGHSH, LQKENI. The CDR3 DNA reads TGTGCCAGCTCACAACTACAGGGGCAGGGTCAGCCCCAGCATTTT. As protein: CASSQLQGQGQPQHF.

This chain links TRBV7-2 with TRBJ2-7, with no clear D. The ends were cut back, 2 bases at V and 6 bases at J, with 11 bases in the middle. The CDR3 consists of 13 residues. CDR1 is SGHTA and CDR2 is FQGNSA in the germline V gene. CDR3 bases: TGTGCCAGCAGCTTAAGTAGAAAGCCCGAGCAGTACTTC. It specifies CASSLSRKPEQYF.